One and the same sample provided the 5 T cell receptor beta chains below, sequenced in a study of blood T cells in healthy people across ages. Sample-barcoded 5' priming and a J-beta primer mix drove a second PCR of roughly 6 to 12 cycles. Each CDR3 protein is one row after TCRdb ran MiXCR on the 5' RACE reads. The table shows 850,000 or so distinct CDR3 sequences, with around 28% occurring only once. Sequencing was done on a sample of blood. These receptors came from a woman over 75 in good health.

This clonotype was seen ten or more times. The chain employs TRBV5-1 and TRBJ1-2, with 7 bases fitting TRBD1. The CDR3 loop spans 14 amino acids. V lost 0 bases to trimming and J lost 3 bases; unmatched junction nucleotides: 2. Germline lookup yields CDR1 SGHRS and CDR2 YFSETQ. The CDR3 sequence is CASSLEGGYYGYTF. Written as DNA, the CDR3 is TGCGCCAGCAGCTTGGAAGGGGGCTACTATGGCTACACCTTC.

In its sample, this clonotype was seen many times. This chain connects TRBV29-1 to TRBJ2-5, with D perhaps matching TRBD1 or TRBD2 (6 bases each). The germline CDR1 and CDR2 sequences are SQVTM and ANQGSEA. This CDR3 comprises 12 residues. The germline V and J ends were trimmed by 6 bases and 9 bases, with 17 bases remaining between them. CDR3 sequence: CSVEKGGKAQYF. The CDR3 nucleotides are TGCAGCGTAGAGAAAGGGGGGAAGGCCCAGTACTTC.

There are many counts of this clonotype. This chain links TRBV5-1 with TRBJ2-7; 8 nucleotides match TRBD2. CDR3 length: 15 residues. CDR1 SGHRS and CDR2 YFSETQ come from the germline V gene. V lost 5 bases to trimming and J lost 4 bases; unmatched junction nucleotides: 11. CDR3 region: CASSSLAGGPYEQYF. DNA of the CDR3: TGCGCCAGCAGTTCTCTGGCGGGGGGCCCTTACGAGCAGTACTTC. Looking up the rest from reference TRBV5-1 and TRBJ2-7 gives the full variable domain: KAGVTQTPRYLIKTRGQQVTLSCSPISGHRSVSWYQQTPGQGLQFLFEYFSETQRNKGNFPGRFSGRQFSNSRSEMNVSTLELGDSALYLCASSSLAGGPYEQYFGPGTRLTVT.

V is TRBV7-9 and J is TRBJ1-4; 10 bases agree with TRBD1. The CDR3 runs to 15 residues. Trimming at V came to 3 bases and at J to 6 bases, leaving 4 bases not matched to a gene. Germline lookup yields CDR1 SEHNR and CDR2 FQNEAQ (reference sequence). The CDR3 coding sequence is TGTGCCAGCAGCTTGGGGACAGGGGAGGATGAAAAACTGTTTTTT. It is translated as CASSLGTGEDEKLFF.

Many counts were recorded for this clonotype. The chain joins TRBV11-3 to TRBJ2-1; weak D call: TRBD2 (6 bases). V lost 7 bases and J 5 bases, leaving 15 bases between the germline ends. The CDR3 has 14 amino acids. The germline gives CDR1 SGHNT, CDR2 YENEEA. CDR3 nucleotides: TGTGCCAGCAACCCGGCGGGAACTAACAATGAGCAGTTCTTC. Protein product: CASNPAGTNNEQFF.